Given below is one T cell receptor (beta chain) in context. The antigen is undetermined. This entry comes from a study of immune evolution from preneoplasia to lung adenocarcinoma. Across the study: HLA loss of heterozygosity: roughly 7.5% AIS, around 16% MIA, about 35% ADC, none AAH. Whole-study findings and limits: Highest clonality occurred in KRAS-mutant, not EGFR-mutant or double wild-type, nodules.

Resections took place in Japan or China from the mid-2010s to the late 2010s. The CDR3 is 14 amino acids. CDR1 is KGHSH, CDR2 LQKENI, per germline. Trimming removed 2 bases at V and 1 base at J, with 8 bases between. Repertoires were generated with immunoSEQ multiplex PCR, while TCRdb's copy carries only in-frame clones and drops some. The table shows tens of thousands of clones, with approximately 79% occurring only once. This TCR came from a person between 60 and 70 years old with lung adenocarcinoma. The V gene is TRBV18, the J gene TRBJ1-1; no reliable D call. The sample taken for sequencing was FFPE invasive lung adenocarcinoma tissue. The CDR3 here is CASSPYTRNTEAFF. The CDR3, as DNA: TGTGCCAGCTCACCATATACACGGAACACTGAAGCTTTCTTT.